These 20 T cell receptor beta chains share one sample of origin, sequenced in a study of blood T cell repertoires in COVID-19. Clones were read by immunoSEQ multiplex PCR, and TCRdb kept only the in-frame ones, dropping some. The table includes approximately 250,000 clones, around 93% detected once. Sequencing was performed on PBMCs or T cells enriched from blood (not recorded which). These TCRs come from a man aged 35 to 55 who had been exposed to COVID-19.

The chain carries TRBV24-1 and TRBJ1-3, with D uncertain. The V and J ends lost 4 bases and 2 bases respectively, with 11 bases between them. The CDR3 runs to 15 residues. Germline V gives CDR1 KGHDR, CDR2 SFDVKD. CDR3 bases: TGTGCCACCAGTGACCCCAGATCCCCTGGAAACACCATATATTTT. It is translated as CATSDPRSPGNTIYF.

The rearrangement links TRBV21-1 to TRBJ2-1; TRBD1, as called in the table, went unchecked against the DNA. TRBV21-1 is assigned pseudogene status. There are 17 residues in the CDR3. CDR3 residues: CASSTHRRLLAYNEQFF. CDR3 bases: TGTGCCAGCAGCACCCACAGGAGACTTTTGGCCTACAATGAGCAGTTCTTC.

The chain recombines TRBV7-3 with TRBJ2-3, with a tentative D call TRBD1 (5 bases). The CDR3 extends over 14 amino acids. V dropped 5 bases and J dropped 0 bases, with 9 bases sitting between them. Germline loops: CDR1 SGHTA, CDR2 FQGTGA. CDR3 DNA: TGTGCCAGCAGCCCAGGGTCTAGCACAGATACGCAGTATTTT. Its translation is CASSPGSSTDTQYF.

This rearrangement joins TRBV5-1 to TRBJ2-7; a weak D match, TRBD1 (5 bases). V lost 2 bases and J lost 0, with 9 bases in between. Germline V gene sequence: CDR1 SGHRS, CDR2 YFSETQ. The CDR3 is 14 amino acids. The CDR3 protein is CASSFDRSSYEQYF. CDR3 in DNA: TGCGCCAGCAGCTTCGACAGAAGCTCCTACGAGCAGTACTTC.

The DNA of the CDR3 is TGTGCCAGCACCCCCTCCGCGGGAGGGCCATACGAGCAGTACTTC. This sequence encodes CASTPSAGGPYEQYF. The V gene is TRBV28, the J gene TRBJ2-7; TRBD2 agrees at 9 bases. Germline CDR1 is MDHEN and CDR2 is SYDVKM. The CDR3 spans 15 residues. V shed 7 bases, J shed 4 bases, and the junction held 11 bases outside the gene matches.

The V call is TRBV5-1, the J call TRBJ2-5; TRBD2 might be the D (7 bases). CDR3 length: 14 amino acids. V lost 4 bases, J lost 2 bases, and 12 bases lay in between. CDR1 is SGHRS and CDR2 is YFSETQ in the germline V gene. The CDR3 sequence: CASSEQGGQETQYF. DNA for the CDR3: TGCGCCAGCAGCGAACAGGGAGGGCAAGAGACCCAGTACTTC.

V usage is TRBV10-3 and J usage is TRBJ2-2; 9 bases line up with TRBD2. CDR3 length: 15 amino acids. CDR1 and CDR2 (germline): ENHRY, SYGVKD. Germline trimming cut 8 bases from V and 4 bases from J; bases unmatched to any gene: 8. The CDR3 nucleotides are TGTGCCATCGCCCAGCGGGAGGCGGGCACCGGGGAGCTGTTTTTT. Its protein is CAIAQREAGTGELFF.

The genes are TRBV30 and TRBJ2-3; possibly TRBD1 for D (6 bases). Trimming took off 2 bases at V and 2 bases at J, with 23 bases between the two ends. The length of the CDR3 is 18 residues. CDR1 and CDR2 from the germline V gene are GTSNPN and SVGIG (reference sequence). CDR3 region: CAWSPYAGTPRPTDTQYF. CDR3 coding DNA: TGTGCCTGGAGTCCTTACGCTGGGACACCTCGGCCCACAGATACGCAGTATTTT.

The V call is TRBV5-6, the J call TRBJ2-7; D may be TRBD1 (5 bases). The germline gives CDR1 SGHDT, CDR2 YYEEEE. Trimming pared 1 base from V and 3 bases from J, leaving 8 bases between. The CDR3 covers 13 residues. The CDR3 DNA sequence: TGTGCCAGCAGCTTGTGGGGCTACTACGAGCAGTACTTC. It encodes CASSLWGYYEQYF.

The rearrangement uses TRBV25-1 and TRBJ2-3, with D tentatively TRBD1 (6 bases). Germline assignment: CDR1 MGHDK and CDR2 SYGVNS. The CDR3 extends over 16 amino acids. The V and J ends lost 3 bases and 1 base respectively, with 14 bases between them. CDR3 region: CASSDLRTVGTDTQYF. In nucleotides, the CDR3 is TGTGCCAGCAGTGATCTTCGGACAGTTGGCACAGATACGCAGTATTTT.

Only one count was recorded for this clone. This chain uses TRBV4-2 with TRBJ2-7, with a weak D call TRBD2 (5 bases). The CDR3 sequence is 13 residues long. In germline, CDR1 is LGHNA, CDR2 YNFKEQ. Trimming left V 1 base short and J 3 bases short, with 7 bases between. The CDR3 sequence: CASSQGEIYEQYF. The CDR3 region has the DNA TGTGCCAGCAGCCAAGGGGAGATCTACGAGCAGTACTTC.

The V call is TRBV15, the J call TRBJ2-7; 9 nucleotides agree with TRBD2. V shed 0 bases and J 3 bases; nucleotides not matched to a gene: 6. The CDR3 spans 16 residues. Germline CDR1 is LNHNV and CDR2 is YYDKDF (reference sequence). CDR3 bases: TGTGCCACCAGCAGAGATCAATTGACTAGCGGCTACGAGCAGTACTTC. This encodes CATSRDQLTSGYEQYF.

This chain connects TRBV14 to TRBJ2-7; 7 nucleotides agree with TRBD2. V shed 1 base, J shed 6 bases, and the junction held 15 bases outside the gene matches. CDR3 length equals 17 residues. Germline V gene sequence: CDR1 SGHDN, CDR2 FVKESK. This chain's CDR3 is CASSQGSLREIPGEQYF. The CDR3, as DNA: TGTGCCAGCAGCCAAGGCTCTTTGCGGGAGATCCCCGGCGAGCAGTACTTC.

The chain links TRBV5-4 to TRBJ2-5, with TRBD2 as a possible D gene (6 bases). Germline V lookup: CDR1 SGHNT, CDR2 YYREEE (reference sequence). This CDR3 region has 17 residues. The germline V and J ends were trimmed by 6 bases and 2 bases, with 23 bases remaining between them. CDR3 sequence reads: CASTRDGGPGAQETQYF. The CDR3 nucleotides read TGTGCCAGCACGCGCGATGGCGGGCCGGGAGCACAAGAGACCCAGTACTTC.

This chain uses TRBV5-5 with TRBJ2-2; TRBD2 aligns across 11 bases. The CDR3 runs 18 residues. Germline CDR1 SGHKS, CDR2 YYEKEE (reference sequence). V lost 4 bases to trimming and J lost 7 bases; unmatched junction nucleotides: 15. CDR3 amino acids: CASSPGVAGGPYIGELFF. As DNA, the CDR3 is TGTGCCAGCAGCCCCGGGGTAGCGGGAGGGCCATACATCGGGGAGCTGTTTTTT.

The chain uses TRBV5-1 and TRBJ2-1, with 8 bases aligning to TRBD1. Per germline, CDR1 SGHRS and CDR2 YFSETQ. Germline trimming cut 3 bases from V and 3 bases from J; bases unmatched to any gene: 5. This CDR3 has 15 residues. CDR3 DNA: TGCGCCAGCAGCTCCGGGACAGGCGTCTACAATGAGCAGTTCTTC. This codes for CASSSGTGVYNEQFF.

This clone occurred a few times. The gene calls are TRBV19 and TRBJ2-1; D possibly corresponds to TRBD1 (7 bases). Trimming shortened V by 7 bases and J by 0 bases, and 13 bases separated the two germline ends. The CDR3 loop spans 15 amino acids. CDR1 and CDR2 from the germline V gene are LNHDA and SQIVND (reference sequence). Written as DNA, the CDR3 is TGTGCCAGTACCGCAGGGGGAGGCTCCTACAATGAGCAGTTCTTC. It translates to CASTAGGGSYNEQFF.

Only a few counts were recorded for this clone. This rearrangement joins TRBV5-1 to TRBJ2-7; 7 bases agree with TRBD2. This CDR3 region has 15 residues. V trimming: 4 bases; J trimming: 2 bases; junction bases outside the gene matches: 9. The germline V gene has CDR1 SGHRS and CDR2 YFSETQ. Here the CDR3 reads CASSQSSGSAYEQYF. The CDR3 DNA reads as TGCGCCAGCAGCCAATCTAGCGGATCCGCCTACGAGCAGTACTTC.

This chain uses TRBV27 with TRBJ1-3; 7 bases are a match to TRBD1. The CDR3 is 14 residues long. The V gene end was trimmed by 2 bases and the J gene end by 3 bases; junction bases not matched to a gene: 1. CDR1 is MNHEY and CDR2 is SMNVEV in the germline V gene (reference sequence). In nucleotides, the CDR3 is TGTGCCAGCAGTTTAAGGGGGCATGGAAACACCATATATTTT. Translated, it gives CASSLRGHGNTIYF.

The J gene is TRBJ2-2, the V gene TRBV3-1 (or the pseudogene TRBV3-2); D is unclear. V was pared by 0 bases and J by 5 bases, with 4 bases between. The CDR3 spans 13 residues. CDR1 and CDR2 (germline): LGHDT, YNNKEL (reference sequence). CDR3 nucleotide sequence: TGTGCCAGCAGCCAAGACCCAACCGGGGAGCTGTTTTTT. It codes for CASSQDPTGELFF.